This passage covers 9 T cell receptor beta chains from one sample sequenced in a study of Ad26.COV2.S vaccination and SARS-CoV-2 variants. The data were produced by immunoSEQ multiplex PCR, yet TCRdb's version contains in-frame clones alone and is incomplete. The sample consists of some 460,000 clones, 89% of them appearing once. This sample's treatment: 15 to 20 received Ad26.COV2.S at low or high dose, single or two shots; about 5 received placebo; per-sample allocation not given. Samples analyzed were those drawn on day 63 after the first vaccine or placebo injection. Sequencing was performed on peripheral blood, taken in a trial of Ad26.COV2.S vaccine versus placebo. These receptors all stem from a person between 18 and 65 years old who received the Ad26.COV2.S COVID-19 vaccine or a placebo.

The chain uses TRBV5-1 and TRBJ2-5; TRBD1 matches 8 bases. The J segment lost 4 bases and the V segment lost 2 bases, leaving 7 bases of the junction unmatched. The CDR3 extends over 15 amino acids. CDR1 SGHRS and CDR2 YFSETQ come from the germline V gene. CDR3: CASSFQDRDGETQYF. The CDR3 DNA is TGCGCCAGCAGCTTCCAGGACAGGGATGGAGAGACCCAGTACTTC.

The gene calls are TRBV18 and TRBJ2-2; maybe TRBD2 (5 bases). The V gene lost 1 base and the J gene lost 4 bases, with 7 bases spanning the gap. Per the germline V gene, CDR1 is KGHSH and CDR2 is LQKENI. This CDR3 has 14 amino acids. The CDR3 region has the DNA TGTGCCAGCTCACCACAGGGAGTCACCGGGGAGCTGTTTTTT. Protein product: CASSPQGVTGELFF. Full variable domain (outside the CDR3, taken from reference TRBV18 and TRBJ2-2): NAGVMQNPRHLVRRRGQEARLRCSPMKGHSHVYWYRQLPEEGLKFMVYLQKENIIDESGMPKERFSAEFPKEGPSILRIQQVVRGDSAAYFCASSPQGVTGELFFGEGSRLTVL.

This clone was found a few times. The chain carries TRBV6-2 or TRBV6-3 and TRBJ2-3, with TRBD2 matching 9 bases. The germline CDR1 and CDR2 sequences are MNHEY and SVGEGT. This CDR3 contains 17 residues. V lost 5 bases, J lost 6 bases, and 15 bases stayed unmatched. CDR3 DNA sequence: TGTGCCAGCAGTGCGCGGGGGGGAGCGGCTCCGTATGATACGCAGTATTTT. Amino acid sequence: CASSARGGAAPYDTQYF.

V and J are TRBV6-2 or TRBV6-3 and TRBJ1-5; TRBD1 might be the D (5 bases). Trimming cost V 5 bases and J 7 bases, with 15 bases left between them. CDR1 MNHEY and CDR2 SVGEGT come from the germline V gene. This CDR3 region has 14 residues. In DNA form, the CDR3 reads TGTGCCAGCAGTCGTTTGGGGCTAGGGCAGCCCCAGCATTTT. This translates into CASSRLGLGQPQHF.

The CDR3 sequence is CASKGASSTEAFF. CDR3 DNA: TGCGCCAGCAAGGGGGCCTCGAGCACTGAAGCTTTCTTT. The V call is TRBV5-1, the J call TRBJ1-1, with 7 bases aligning to TRBD1. With 6 bases clipped from V and 4 bases from J, the junction kept 6 bases outside the gene matches. Germline V CDR1 and CDR2: SGHRS, YFSETQ. The CDR3 spans 13 residues.

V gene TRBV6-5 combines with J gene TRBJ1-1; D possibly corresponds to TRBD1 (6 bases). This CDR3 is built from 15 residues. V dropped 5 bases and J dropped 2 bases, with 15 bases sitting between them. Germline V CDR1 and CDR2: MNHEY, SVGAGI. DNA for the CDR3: TGTGCCAGCAGTCGTCAGGGGAGGGGAAACACTGAAGCTTTCTTT. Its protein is CASSRQGRGNTEAFF.

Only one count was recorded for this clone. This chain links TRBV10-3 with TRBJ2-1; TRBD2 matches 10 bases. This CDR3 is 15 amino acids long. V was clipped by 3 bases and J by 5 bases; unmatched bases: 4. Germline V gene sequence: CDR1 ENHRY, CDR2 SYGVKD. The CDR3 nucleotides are TGTGCCATCAGTGATAGCGGGGGGACAAACAATGAGCAGTTCTTC. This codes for CAISDSGGTNNEQFF.

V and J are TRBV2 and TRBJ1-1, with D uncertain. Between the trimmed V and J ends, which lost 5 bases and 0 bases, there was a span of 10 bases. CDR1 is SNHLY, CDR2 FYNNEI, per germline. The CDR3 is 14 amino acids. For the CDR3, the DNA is TGTGCCAGCAGTATAGACCTAATGAACACTGAAGCTTTCTTT. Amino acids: CASSIDLMNTEAFF.

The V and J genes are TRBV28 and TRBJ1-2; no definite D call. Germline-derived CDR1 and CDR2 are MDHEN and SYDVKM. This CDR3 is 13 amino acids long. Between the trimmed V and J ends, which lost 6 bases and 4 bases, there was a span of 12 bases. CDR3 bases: TGTGCCAGCAGCGAAGACGGATTCTATGGCTACACCTTC. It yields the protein CASSEDGFYGYTF.